This TCR beta chain was retrieved from a study of T cells in Graves' hyperthyroidism and ophthalmopathy. Amplification of TCR beta CDR3 regions used RNA as the template. Carried out on the TCR CDR3, a first-round RT-PCR used the HTBI primer set. TCRdb called the multiplex PCR reads again in MiXCR, with one record for every CDR3 protein. The repertoire includes hundreds of thousands of distinct CDR3 sequences, over 35% of them detected once, and roughly 8.3% sits in the top ten. CDR1 is SGHVS, CDR2 FQNEAQ, per germline. V was cut by 2 bases and J by 4 bases, with 11 bases left in between. CDR3 size: 14 residues. Hyperthyroidism of Graves' type that showed no ophthalmopathy progression within 18 months was stable. Disease duration under 2 months; hyperthyroidism patients were aged 18 to 65. The table lists this clonotype with many counts.

The chain couples TRBV7-8 to TRBJ1-1; D is unresolved. The clonotype originates from a man aged 18-30 years with Graves' hyperthyroidism. The sequencing sample was made of blood. The CDR3 region is CASSLSSGSTEAFF. CDR3 coding DNA: TGTGCCAGCAGCTTAAGTAGCGGGAGCACTGAAGCTTTCTTT.